One sample yielded the 19 T cell receptor beta chains listed below, sequenced in a study of identical twins. MiXCR was run by TCRdb on the 5' RACE reads, yielding one entry per CDR3 protein. The table has about 690,000 distinct CDR3 sequences, around 6% seen once; the top ten hold approximately 1.6%. Sequenced material: naive T cells sorted from blood. The receptors stem from a man aged 18-30 years in good health.

This clonotype was counted ten times or more. This chain connects TRBV12-3 or TRBV12-4 to TRBJ1-5; D is undetermined. The V end lost 5 bases, the J end lost 5 bases, and 10 bases lay between the germline ends. CDR3 length: 13 amino acids. As DNA, the CDR3 is TGTGCCAGCAGTCAGGACGGGCATCAGCCCCAGCATTTT. Its translation: CASSQDGHQPQHF.

This sequence joins TRBV15 and TRBJ2-1; D gene uncertain. The CDR3 spans 15 residues. Germline V gene data show CDR1 as LNHNV and CDR2 as YYDKDF (reference sequence). The V end was cut by 2 bases, the J end by 0 bases, with 8 bases between. CDR3 in amino acids: CATSRSGVSYNEQFF. DNA of the CDR3: TGTGCCACCAGCAGATCTGGGGTCTCCTACAATGAGCAGTTCTTC.

This chain joins TRBV6-1 and TRBJ1-4; a weak D match, TRBD1 (6 bases). V dropped 8 bases and J dropped 8 bases, with 21 bases sitting between them. The CDR3 contains 15 residues. The V gene's germline CDR1 is MNHNS and CDR2 SASEGT. The CDR3 sequence is CASQERGGAREKLFF. CDR3 DNA: TGTGCCAGCCAAGAACGGGGGGGGGCGCGGGAAAAACTGTTTTTT.

The chain carries TRBV11-2 and TRBJ2-7, with a weak D call TRBD2 (6 bases). CDR3 length: 17 amino acids. The germline V gene encodes CDR1 SGHAT and CDR2 FQNNGV. Between the trimmed V and J ends, which lost 4 bases and 4 bases, there was a span of 23 bases. CDR3 protein: CASSSRGVGTLTYEQYV. The DNA for the CDR3 is TGTGCCAGCAGCTCCCGTGGGGTGGGGACTTTGACTTACGAGCAGTACGTC.

Ten or more counts support this clonotype. This chain connects TRBV5-1 to TRBJ2-5; D remains ambiguous. The CDR3 has 13 residues. The germline gives CDR1 SGHRS, CDR2 YFSETQ. Trimming left V 0 bases short and J 5 bases short, with 8 bases between. Written as DNA, the CDR3 is TGCGCCAGCAGCTTGGAGGGTACGGAGACCCAGTACTTC. Residues: CASSLEGTETQYF.

This clonotype was counted only a few times. The gene calls are TRBV7-2 and TRBJ1-2; weak D call: TRBD1 (5 bases). Looked up from germline, CDR1 is SGHTA and CDR2 is FQGNSA. Trimming left V 11 bases short and J 8 bases short, with 21 bases between. This CDR3 spans 13 amino acids. CDR3 bases: TGTGCCCAGCTCTCGGGGCGACCAGGGGGCTACACCTTC. Residues: CAQLSGRPGGYTF.

This chain connects TRBV5-1 to TRBJ2-1; TRBD2 aligns across 8 bases. Per the germline V gene, CDR1 is SGHRS and CDR2 is YFSETQ. V shed 4 bases, J shed 2 bases, and the junction held 17 bases outside the gene matches. The CDR3 contains 19 residues. CDR3: CASSPPAGPTSGPYNEQFF. The CDR3 region has the DNA TGCGCCAGCAGCCCCCCAGCGGGGCCTACTAGCGGTCCCTACAATGAGCAGTTCTTC.

This clonotype showed up many times. J is TRBJ1-5 and V is TRBV29-1; D uncertain. Trimming took off 4 bases at V and 5 bases at J, with 12 bases between the two ends. Germline-derived CDR1 and CDR2 are SQVTM and ANQGSEA. CDR3 length: 13 amino acids. The CDR3 nucleotides are TGCAGCGTTGGTCAGGTTTATGATCAGCCCCAGCATTTT. It codes for CSVGQVYDQPQHF.

This clonotype was seen a few times. J is TRBJ2-7 and V is TRBV20-1; perhaps D is TRBD1 or TRBD2 (5 bases each). This CDR3 is 12 amino acids long. The V end was cut by 3 bases, the J end by 5 bases, with 11 bases between. Germline CDR1 is DFQATT and CDR2 is SNEGSKA (reference sequence). For the CDR3, the DNA is TGCAGTGCTAGGGCAGGGAGCCACGAGCAGTACTTC. As protein: CSARAGSHEQYF.

V gene TRBV20-1 combines with J gene TRBJ2-1; maybe TRBD2 (5 bases). This CDR3 spans 14 amino acids. Germline loops: CDR1 DFQATT, CDR2 SNEGSKA (reference sequence). V gave up 3 bases and J gave up 6 bases, with 15 bases separating them. The CDR3 DNA follows: TGCAGTGCTAGCGCCGGGATTGGGTCCAATGAGCAGTTCTTC. This gives the protein CSASAGIGSNEQFF.

This clonotype was seen only a few times. J is TRBJ2-5 and V is TRBV9, with 11 positions matching TRBD2. This CDR3 is built from 15 residues. Unmatched junction bases numbered 4, after V lost 4 bases and J lost 2 bases. CDR1 is SGDLS, CDR2 YYNGEE, per germline. CDR3 in DNA: TGTGCCAGCAGCACGAGACTAGCGGGGCAAGAGACCCAGTACTTC. Its protein is CASSTRLAGQETQYF.

There are many counts of this clonotype. The chain has TRBV15 and TRBJ2-5; perhaps D is TRBD1 or TRBD2 (5 bases each). This CDR3 has 14 amino acids. Germline values: CDR1 LNHNV, CDR2 YYDKDF (reference sequence). V lost 1 base and J lost 4, with 10 bases in between. In DNA form, the CDR3 reads TGTGCCACCAGCAGAGGGGCAGGGACAGAGACCCAGTACTTC. Translated, it gives CATSRGAGTETQYF.

This clonotype was recorded at least ten times. The junction departs from germline at one end; a sequencing error may be responsible. The chain employs TRBV6-2 or TRBV6-3 and TRBJ2-1, with TRBD2 as a possible D gene (6 bases). The CDR3 covers 13 residues. Looked up from germline, CDR1 is MNHEY and CDR2 is SVGEGT. CDR3 protein: CATSRGGPWIQFF. The CDR3 bases are TGTGCCACCAGTCGCGGAGGGCCTTGGATACAGTTCTTC.

This clonotype came up many times. The chain links TRBV5-6 to TRBJ1-5, with 10 bases aligning to TRBD1. With 0 bases clipped from V and 5 bases from J, the junction kept 2 bases outside the gene matches. Germline lookup yields CDR1 SGHDT and CDR2 YYEEEE. The CDR3 consists of 15 residues. As DNA, the CDR3 is TGTGCCAGCAGCTTGGGCGGGACAGGGGATCAGCCCCAGCATTTT. This translates into CASSLGGTGDQPQHF.

This clonotype was counted a few times. The J gene is TRBJ2-5, the V gene TRBV9, with TRBD2 as a possible D gene (6 bases). V dropped 4 bases and J dropped 1 base, with 14 bases sitting between them. The germline gives CDR1 SGDLS, CDR2 YYNGEE. This CDR3 is 15 amino acids long. The CDR3 sequence is CASSRSGEFQETQYF. CDR3 DNA sequence: TGTGCCAGCAGCCGTAGCGGAGAGTTCCAAGAGACCCAGTACTTC.

This clonotype has at least ten counts. V and J are TRBV18 and TRBJ2-1; 14 bases are a match to TRBD2. This CDR3 contains 14 residues. The V gene's germline CDR1 is KGHSH and CDR2 LQKENI. V lost 3 bases to trimming and J lost 10 bases; unmatched junction nucleotides: 2. Here the CDR3 DNA reads TGTGCCAGCTCACCGGGACTAGCGGGAGAGGAGCAGTTCTTC. Protein: CASSPGLAGEEQFF.

This clonotype was seen a few times. CDR3 bases: TGTGCCAGCAGCTTAGCGCTTGCGGGGCCGGCGAACCCTATGGGCTACACCTTC. As protein: CASSLALAGPANPMGYTF. The gene calls are TRBV7-2 and TRBJ1-2; D might be TRBD1 (5 bases). Trimming removed 0 bases from V and 8 bases from J, with 25 bases in between. CDR1 is SGHTA, CDR2 FQGNSA, per germline. The CDR3 loop spans 18 amino acids.

This clonotype appeared many times. This chain connects TRBV6-2 or TRBV6-3 to TRBJ2-5; either TRBD1 or TRBD2 may fit D (5 bases each). This CDR3 comprises 13 residues. The germline V gene encodes CDR1 MNHEY and CDR2 SVGEGT. Trimming removed 6 bases from V and 5 bases from J, with 13 bases in between. The CDR3 region is CASSHPGRETQYF. The CDR3 nucleotides are TGTGCCAGCAGCCACCCGGGGCGGGAGACCCAGTACTTC.

This clonotype was found many times. The V and J genes are TRBV6-1 and TRBJ1-6, with TRBD1 matching over 7 bases. Germline assignment: CDR1 MNHNS and CDR2 SASEGT. The length of the CDR3 is 15 residues. The V gene end was trimmed by 5 bases and the J gene end by 3 bases; junction bases not matched to a gene: 4. In DNA form, the CDR3 reads TGTGCCAGCAGTACCCAGGGGGACTATAATTCACCCCTCCACTTT. Translating it yields CASSTQGDYNSPLHF.